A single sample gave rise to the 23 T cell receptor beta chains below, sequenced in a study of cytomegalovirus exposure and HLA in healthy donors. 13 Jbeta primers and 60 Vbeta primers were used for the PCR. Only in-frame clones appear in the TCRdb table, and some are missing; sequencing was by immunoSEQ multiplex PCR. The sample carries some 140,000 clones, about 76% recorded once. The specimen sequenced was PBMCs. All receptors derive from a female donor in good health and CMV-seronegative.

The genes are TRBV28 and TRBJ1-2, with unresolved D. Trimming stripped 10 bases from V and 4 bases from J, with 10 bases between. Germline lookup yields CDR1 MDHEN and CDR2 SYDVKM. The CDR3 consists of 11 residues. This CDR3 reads CATQAGYGYTF. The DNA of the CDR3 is TGTGCCACCCAGGCCGGCTATGGCTACACCTTC.

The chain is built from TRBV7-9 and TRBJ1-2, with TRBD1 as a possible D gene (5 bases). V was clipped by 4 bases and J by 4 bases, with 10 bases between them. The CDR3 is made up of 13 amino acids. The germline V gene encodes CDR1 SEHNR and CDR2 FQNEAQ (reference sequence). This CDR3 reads CASSSRETYGYTF. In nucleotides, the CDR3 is TGTGCCAGCAGCTCCAGGGAAACCTATGGCTACACCTTC.

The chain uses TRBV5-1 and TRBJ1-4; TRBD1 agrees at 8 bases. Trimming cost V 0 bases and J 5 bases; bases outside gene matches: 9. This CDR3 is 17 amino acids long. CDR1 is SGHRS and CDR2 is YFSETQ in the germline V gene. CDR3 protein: CASSLGGGQGRNEKLFF. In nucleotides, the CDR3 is TGCGCCAGCAGCTTGGGGGGCGGACAGGGAAGGAATGAAAAACTGTTTTTT.

CDR3 protein: CASSLVSGGYNEQFF. CDR3 DNA: TGTGCCAGCAGCTTAGTAAGCGGGGGCTACAATGAGCAGTTCTTC. The chain carries TRBV7-2 and TRBJ2-1; 8 bases map to TRBD2. V lost 1 base and J lost 3; bases outside the gene matches: 2. Per germline, CDR1 SGHTA and CDR2 FQGNSA. CDR3 length equals 15 residues.

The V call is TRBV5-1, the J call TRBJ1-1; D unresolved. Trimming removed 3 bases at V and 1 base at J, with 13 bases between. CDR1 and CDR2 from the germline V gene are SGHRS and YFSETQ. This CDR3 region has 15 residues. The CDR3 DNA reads TGCGCCAGCAGCTATGTGGGTGAGGGGAACACTGAAGCTTTCTTT. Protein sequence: CASSYVGEGNTEAFF.

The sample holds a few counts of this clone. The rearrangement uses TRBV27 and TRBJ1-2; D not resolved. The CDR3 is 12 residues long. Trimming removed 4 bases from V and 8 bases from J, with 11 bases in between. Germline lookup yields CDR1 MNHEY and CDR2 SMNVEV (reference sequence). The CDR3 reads CASSSQNSGYTF. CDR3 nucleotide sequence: TGTGCCAGCAGTTCACAGAATTCCGGCTACACCTTC.

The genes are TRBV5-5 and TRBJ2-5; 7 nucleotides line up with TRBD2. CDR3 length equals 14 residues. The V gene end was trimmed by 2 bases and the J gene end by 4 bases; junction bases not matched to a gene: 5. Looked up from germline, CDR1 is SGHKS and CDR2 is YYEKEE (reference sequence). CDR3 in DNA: TGTGCCAGCAGCTTAAGGGGAGGGGTAGAGACCCAGTACTTC. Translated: CASSLRGGVETQYF.

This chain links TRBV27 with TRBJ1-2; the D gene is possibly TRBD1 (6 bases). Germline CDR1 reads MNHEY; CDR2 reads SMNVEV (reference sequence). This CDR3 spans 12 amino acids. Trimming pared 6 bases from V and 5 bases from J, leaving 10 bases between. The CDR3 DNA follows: TGTGCCAGCAGACGGGGGGCTTATGGCTACACCTTC. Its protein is CASRRGAYGYTF.

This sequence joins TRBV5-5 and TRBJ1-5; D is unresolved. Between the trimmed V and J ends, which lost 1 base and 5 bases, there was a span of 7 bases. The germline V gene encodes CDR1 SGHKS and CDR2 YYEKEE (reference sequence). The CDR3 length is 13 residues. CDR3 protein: CASSLLPDQPQHF. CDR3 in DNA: TGTGCCAGCAGCTTGCTACCTGATCAGCCCCAGCATTTT.

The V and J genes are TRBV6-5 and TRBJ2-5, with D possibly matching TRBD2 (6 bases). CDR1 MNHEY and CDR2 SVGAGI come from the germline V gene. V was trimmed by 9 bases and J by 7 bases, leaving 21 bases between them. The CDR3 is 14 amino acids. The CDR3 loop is CASHRAPLGGTQYF. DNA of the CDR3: TGTGCCAGTCATCGGGCGCCCCTGGGAGGGACCCAGTACTTC.

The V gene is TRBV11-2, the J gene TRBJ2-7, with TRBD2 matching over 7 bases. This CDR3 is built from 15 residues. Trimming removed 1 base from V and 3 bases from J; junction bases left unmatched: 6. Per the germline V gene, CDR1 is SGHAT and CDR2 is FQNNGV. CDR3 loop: CASSLGGGTYYEQYF. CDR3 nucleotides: TGTGCCAGCAGCTTAGGGGGGGGGACGTACTACGAGCAGTACTTC.

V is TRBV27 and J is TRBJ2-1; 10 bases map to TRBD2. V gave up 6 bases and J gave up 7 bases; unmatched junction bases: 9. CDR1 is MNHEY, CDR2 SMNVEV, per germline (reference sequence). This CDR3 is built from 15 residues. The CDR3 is CASRNRLAGGNEQFF. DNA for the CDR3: TGTGCCAGCAGAAATCGACTAGCGGGTGGGAATGAGCAGTTCTTC.

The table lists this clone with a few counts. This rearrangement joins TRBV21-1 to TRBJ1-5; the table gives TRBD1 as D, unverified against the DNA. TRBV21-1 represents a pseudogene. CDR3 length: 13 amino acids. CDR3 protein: CASSGHINQPQHF. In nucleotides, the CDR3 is TGTGCCAGTTCTGGGCACATTAATCAGCCCCAGCATTTT.

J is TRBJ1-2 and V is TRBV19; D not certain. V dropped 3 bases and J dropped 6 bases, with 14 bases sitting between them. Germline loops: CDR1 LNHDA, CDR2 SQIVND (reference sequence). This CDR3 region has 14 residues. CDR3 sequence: CASSIGPREDGYTF. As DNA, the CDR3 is TGTGCCAGTAGTATCGGCCCGCGAGAGGATGGCTACACCTTC.

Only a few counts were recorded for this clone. The CDR3 nucleotides read TGTGCCAGCAGTGCCCAGACAGGGAATGAAAAACTGTTTTTT. Encoded protein: CASSAQTGNEKLFF. This sequence joins TRBV6-6 and TRBJ1-4, with 7 bases that match TRBD1. J gave up 5 bases and V 5 bases, and 5 bases lay outside the gene matches. Looked up from germline, CDR1 is MNHNY and CDR2 is SVGAGI (reference sequence). The CDR3 covers 14 residues.

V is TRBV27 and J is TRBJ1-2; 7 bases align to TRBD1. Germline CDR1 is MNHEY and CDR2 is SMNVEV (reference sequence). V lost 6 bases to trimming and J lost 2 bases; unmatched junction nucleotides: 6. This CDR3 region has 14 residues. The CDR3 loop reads CASRRTGPNYGYTF. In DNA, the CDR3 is TGTGCCAGCAGAAGGACAGGACCGAACTATGGCTACACCTTC.

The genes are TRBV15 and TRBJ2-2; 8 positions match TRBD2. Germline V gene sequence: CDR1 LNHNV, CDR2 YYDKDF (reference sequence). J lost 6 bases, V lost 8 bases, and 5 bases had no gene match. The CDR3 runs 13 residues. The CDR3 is CATSSGGPGELFF. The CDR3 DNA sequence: TGTGCCACCTCCAGCGGGGGACCCGGGGAGCTGTTTTTT.

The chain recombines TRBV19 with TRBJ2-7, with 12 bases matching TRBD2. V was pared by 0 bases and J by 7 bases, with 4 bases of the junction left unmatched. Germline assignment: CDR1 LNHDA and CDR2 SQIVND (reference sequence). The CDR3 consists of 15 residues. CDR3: CASSIDLAGGGEQYF. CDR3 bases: TGTGCCAGTAGTATAGATCTAGCGGGAGGGGGTGAGCAGTACTTC.

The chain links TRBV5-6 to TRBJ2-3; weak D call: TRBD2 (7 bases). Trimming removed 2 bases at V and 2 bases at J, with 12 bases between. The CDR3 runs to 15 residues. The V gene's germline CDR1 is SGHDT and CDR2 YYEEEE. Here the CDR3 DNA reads TGTGCCAGCAGCTTCGGCGGGGGCCCCACAGATACGCAGTATTTT. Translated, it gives CASSFGGGPTDTQYF.

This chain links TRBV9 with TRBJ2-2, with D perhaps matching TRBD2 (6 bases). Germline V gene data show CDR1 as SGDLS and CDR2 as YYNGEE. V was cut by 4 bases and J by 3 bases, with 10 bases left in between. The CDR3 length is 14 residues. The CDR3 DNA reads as TGTGCCAGCAGCCCGGAGGGGTACACCGGGGAGCTGTTTTTT. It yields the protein CASSPEGYTGELFF.

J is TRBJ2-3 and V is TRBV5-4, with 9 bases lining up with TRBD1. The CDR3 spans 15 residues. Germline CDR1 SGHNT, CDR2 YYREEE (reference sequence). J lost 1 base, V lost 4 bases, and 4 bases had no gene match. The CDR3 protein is CASSQWDRGTDTQYF. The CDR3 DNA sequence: TGTGCCAGCAGCCAATGGGACAGGGGCACAGATACGCAGTATTTT.

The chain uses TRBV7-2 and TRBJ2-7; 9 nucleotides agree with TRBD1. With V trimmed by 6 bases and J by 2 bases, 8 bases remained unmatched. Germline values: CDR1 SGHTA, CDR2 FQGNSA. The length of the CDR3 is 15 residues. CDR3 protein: CASRGDREPPYEQYF. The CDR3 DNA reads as TGTGCCAGCAGGGGGGACAGGGAACCTCCCTACGAGCAGTACTTC.

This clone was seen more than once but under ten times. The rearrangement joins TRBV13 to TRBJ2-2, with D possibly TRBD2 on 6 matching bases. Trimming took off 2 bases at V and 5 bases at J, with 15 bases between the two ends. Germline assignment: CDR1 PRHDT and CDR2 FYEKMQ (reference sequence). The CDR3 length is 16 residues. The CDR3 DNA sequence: TGTGCCAGCAGCTTAAGGGGCCGAGGGAGGACCGGGGAGCTGTTTTTT. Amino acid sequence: CASSLRGRGRTGELFF.